This T cell receptor beta chain was recorded in a study of T cell responses to AZD1222 COVID-19 vaccine. Points from the study as a whole: Per reports, nearly half of all spike-specific TCRs target regions that are unmutated in variants. The sample set comprised mostly white British donors with more females, and clonal diversity was possibly underestimated. Spike-specific TCR breadth and depth grew following two AZD1222 doses.

Repertoires were generated with immunoSEQ multiplex PCR, while TCRdb's copy carries only in-frame clones and drops some. The sample holds 80,000 to 100,000 clones, 87% seen once. Of note for this clone: Antigen unknown.

This CDR3 is 14 amino acids long. V was shortened by 0 bases and J by 0 bases, with 7 bases between the two germline ends. From germline, CDR1 is SGHNT and CDR2 YYREEE (reference sequence). Specimen: peripheral blood, collected 28 days after the second AZD1222 dose. This rearrangement joins TRBV5-4 to TRBJ2-7; D might be TRBD1 (5 bases). This clonotype was sampled from an adult who received the AZD1222 COVID-19 vaccine. CDR3 bases: TGTGCCAGCAGCTTGGGACAGAGCTCCTACGAGCAGTACTTC. The encoded protein is CASSLGQSSYEQYF.